These 9 T cell receptor beta chains were all obtained from the same sample, sequenced in a study of T cell responses to AZD1222 COVID-19 vaccine. Clones were sequenced by immunoSEQ multiplex PCR, and TCRdb holds only the in-frame ones, with some missing. The data contain more than 150,000 clones, 80% to 95% of them singletons. The sample was peripheral blood, taken 28 days after the second AZD1222 dose. These receptor sequences come from an adult who received the AZD1222 COVID-19 vaccine.

The J gene is TRBJ2-7, the V gene TRBV7-6; D gene unclear. The V gene's germline CDR1 is SGHVS and CDR2 FNYEAQ. This CDR3 contains 12 residues. Trimming shortened V by 5 bases and J by 2 bases, and 7 bases separated the two germline ends. CDR3 sequence (DNA): TGTGCCAGCAGCCATAACCCCTACGAGCAGTACTTC. Amino acids: CASSHNPYEQYF.

The gene calls are TRBV6-5 and TRBJ2-7; 7 nucleotides line up with TRBD1. The CDR3 has 12 amino acids. J lost 4 bases, V lost 8 bases, and 5 bases had no gene match. The germline CDR1 and CDR2 sequences are MNHEY and SVGAGI. In nucleotides, the CDR3 is TGTGCCAGCGGGGACAGAACTTACGAGCAGTACTTC. This sequence encodes CASGDRTYEQYF.

The J gene is TRBJ1-5, the V gene TRBV3-1 (or the pseudogene TRBV3-2), with D uncertain. CDR3 length: 20 residues. The V end lost 4 bases, the J end lost 0 bases, and 25 bases lay between the germline ends. Germline V CDR1 and CDR2: LGHDT, YNNKEL (reference sequence). The CDR3 sequence is CASSPYYPSPGSYSNQPQHF. CDR3 coding DNA: TGTGCCAGCAGCCCATACTACCCTTCCCCAGGATCTTATAGCAATCAGCCCCAGCATTTT.

This rearrangement joins TRBV14 to TRBJ1-1; D gene unclear. Deletions cut 4 bases from V and 1 base from J, with 10 bases between. In germline, CDR1 is SGHDN, CDR2 FVKESK. The CDR3 consists of 14 residues. The CDR3 DNA follows: TGTGCCAGCAGCCCTCCGTATAGGAACACTGAAGCTTTCTTT. Protein: CASSPPYRNTEAFF.

The chain recombines TRBV9 with TRBJ2-7; possibly TRBD1 or TRBD2 for D (5 bases each). The CDR3 totals 15 residues. The V end lost 0 bases, the J end lost 2 bases, and 12 bases lay between the germline ends. The V gene's germline CDR1 is SGDLS and CDR2 YYNGEE. The CDR3 DNA follows: TGTGCCAGCAGCGTAGGGGGGACCAGGACCTACGAGCAGTACTTC. Protein product: CASSVGGTRTYEQYF.

The chain links TRBV6-2 or TRBV6-3 to TRBJ1-1; a possible D gene is TRBD1 (6 bases). Germline-derived CDR1 and CDR2 are MNHEY and SVGEGT. Trimming shortened V by 2 bases and J by 6 bases, and 13 bases separated the two germline ends. The CDR3 consists of 14 residues. CDR3 amino acids: CASSYRMGGSEAFF. CDR3 in DNA: TGTGCCAGCAGTTACCGAATGGGGGGCTCTGAAGCTTTCTTT.

The chain uses TRBV10-3 and TRBJ1-6, with D perhaps matching TRBD1 (5 bases). This CDR3 comprises 15 residues. The ends were cut back, 0 bases at V and 6 bases at J, with 9 bases in the middle. Germline V gives CDR1 ENHRY, CDR2 SYGVKD. The CDR3 loop reads CAISESGGINSPLHF. CDR3 nucleotide sequence: TGTGCCATCAGTGAGTCGGGGGGGATTAATTCACCCCTCCACTTT.

In its sample, this clone was seen once. J is TRBJ2-5 and V is TRBV6-5; TRBD1 matches 8 bases. V lost 6 bases and J lost 1; bases outside the gene matches: 4. From germline, CDR1 is MNHEY and CDR2 SVGAGI. The CDR3 extends over 14 amino acids. The CDR3 region is CASSRTGLQETQYF. The CDR3 nucleotides read TGTGCCAGCAGCCGGACAGGGCTCCAAGAGACCCAGTACTTC.

This rearrangement joins TRBV5-5 to TRBJ1-4, with D possibly matching TRBD1 (6 bases). The V and J ends lost 3 bases and 5 bases respectively, with 11 bases between them. Germline-derived CDR1 and CDR2 are SGHKS and YYEKEE (reference sequence). The CDR3 length is 14 residues. The CDR3 region is CASSSWGANEKLFF. In nucleotides, the CDR3 is TGTGCCAGCAGCTCCTGGGGGGCGAATGAAAAACTGTTTTTT.